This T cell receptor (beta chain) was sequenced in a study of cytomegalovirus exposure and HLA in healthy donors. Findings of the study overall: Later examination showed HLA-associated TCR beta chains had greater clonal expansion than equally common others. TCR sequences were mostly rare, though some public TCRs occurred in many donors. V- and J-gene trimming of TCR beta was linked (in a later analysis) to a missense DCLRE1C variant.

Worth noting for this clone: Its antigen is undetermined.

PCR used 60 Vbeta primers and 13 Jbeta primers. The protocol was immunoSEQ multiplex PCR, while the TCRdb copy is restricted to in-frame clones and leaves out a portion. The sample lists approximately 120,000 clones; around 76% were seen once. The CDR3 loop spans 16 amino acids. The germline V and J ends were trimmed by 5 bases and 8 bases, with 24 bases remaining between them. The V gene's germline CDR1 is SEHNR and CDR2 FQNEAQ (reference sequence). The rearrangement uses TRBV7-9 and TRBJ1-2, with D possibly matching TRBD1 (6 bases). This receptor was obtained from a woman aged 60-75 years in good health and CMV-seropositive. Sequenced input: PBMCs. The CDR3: CASSHSQTAGTGGYTF. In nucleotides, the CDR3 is TGTGCCAGCAGCCATTCCCAAACCGCCGGAACAGGGGGCTACACCTTC.